The 14 T cell receptor beta chains reported below all come from one sample, sequenced in a study of blood T cells in healthy people across ages. The second PCR ran roughly 6 to 11 cycles with a sample-barcoded 5' primer and J-beta primers. MiXCR, run by TCRdb on the 5' RACE reads, gives a single entry per CDR3 protein. The profile shows 1.5 million to 2 million distinct CDR3 sequences, roughly 52% of them singletons. Source material: blood. The receptors were gathered from a woman aged 40 to 49 in good health.

On this clonotype: An end of the junction does not agree with germline; a read error may underlie this. V and J are TRBV5-1 and TRBJ2-5; no definite D call. CDR3 length: 11 amino acids. Germline CDR1 SGHRS, CDR2 YFSETQ. In nucleotides, the CDR3 is TGCGCCAGCAGTGGTAGTGAGACCCGGTACTTC. It codes for CASSGSETRYF.

This clonotype has only one observation. The V and J genes are TRBV9 and TRBJ2-2; 10 bases map to TRBD2. The CDR3 length is 15 residues. Germline CDR1 is SGDLS and CDR2 is YYNGEE. Losses at the gene ends were 6 bases for V and 4 bases for J; bases not matched to a gene: 6. In DNA form, the CDR3 reads TGTGCCAGCAAGGAACTAGCGGGGCCCACCGGGGAGCTGTTTTTT. Amino acids: CASKELAGPTGELFF.

The chain recombines TRBV5-1 with TRBJ2-3, with D unresolved. The CDR3 contains 15 residues. V was pared by 1 base and J by 3 bases, with 12 bases between. The germline gives CDR1 SGHRS, CDR2 YFSETQ. The CDR3 here is CASSLFPQSTDTQYF. CDR3 nucleotides: TGCGCCAGCAGCTTGTTCCCCCAAAGTACAGATACGCAGTATTTT.

The chain employs TRBV21-1 and TRBJ1-4; the D call in the table, TRBD1, was not verified against the DNA. TRBV21-1 is listed as a pseudogene. This CDR3 region has 14 residues. The CDR3, as DNA: TGTGCCAGCAGCAAAGAACGACAGGCGGAAAAACTGTTTTTT. Residues: CASSKERQAEKLFF.

The V gene is TRBV27, the J gene TRBJ2-1; a weak D match, TRBD1 (6 bases). The J call is doubtful: the DNA matches TRBJ2-7 better. Germline CDR1 and CDR2: MNHEY and SMNVEV (reference sequence). CDR3 size: 16 residues. CDR3 residues: CASSLSSGQRYNEQYF. The CDR3 DNA follows: TGTGCCAGCAGTTTATCGTCAGGACAGCGATACAATGAGCAGTACTTC.

This chain uses TRBV12-5 with TRBJ2-2; D could derive from TRBD1 or TRBD2 (5 bases each). The CDR3 runs 13 residues. From germline, CDR1 is LGHNT and CDR2 FRNRAP. Trimming removed 7 bases at V and 3 bases at J, with 9 bases between. The CDR3 bases are TGTGCTAGTGCCCGGGGCGACACCGGGGAGCTGTTTTTT. Its protein is CASARGDTGELFF.

The rearrangement joins TRBV20-1 to TRBJ1-1; a possible D gene is TRBD1 (5 bases). Germline V lookup: CDR1 DFQATT, CDR2 SNEGSKA (reference sequence). CDR3 length equals 15 residues. V lost 0 bases to trimming and J lost 0 bases, with 11 bases between them. The CDR3 protein is CSARDRGRLNTEAFF. The CDR3 coding sequence is TGCAGTGCTAGAGATCGGGGCAGGTTGAACACTGAAGCTTTCTTT.

This clonotype has just a few counts. V is TRBV15 and J is TRBJ2-7, with TRBD2 identical over 8 bases. The CDR3 length is 14 residues. V lost 5 bases and J lost 0; bases outside the gene matches: 3. Per germline, CDR1 LNHNV and CDR2 YYDKDF (reference sequence). As DNA, the CDR3 is TGTGCCACCAGCCGCGGGGGGACCTCCTACGAGCAGTACTTC. It yields the protein CATSRGGTSYEQYF.

This clonotype has more than one count but fewer than ten. The rearrangement joins TRBV4-1 to TRBJ1-2, with D unclear. Trimming removed 6 bases from V and 0 bases from J, with 11 bases in between. The CDR3 sequence is 14 residues long. Germline CDR1 reads MGHRA; CDR2 reads YSYEKL. CDR3 nucleotide sequence: TGCGCCAGCAGAGCCGAACAGACTAACTATGGCTACACCTTC. Its translation: CASRAEQTNYGYTF.

The rearrangement links TRBV5-1 to TRBJ2-7, with D uncertain. Per germline, CDR1 SGHRS and CDR2 YFSETQ. V shed 0 bases and J shed 2 bases, with 12 bases lying between them. The CDR3 sequence is 15 residues long. CDR3 in DNA: TGCGCCAGCAGCTTGGCTGGGCAGGCGCCCTACGAGCAGTACTTC. Translating it yields CASSLAGQAPYEQYF.

The chain links TRBV11-3 to TRBJ2-5; the D gene is possibly TRBD2 (6 bases). V was shortened by 5 bases and J by 5 bases, with 18 bases between the two germline ends. Germline loops: CDR1 SGHNT, CDR2 YENEEA. There are 15 residues in the CDR3. The CDR3 DNA follows: TGTGCCAGCAGCCGGAGTAGCGGCCCCCGGGAGACCCAGTACTTC. Residues: CASSRSSGPRETQYF.

This clonotype was found a few times. The rearrangement joins TRBV2 to TRBJ2-3; D is uncertain. V lost 10 bases and J 9 bases, leaving 14 bases between the germline ends. The CDR3 is 11 amino acids. CDR1 and CDR2 from the germline V gene are SNHLY and FYNNEI. CDR3: CATRGTNTQYF. CDR3 coding DNA: TGTGCCACCAGAGGTACGAACACGCAGTATTTT.

The chain links TRBV2 to TRBJ1-6; D is undetermined. CDR3 length equals 12 residues. The V gene's germline CDR1 is SNHLY and CDR2 FYNNEI. The V end was cut by 9 bases, the J end by 7 bases, with 10 bases between. The DNA for the CDR3 is TGTGCCAGACGGGAGAGGAATTCACCCCTCCACTTT. Its translation is CARRERNSPLHF.

The chain carries TRBV7-2 and TRBJ1-5, with D uncertain. V lost 5 bases to trimming and J lost 0 bases, with 14 bases between them. Germline-derived CDR1 and CDR2 are SGHTA and FQGNSA. The CDR3 totals 16 residues. CDR3 amino acids: CASSPQVWDSNQPQHF. DNA for the CDR3: TGTGCCAGCAGCCCCCAGGTGTGGGATAGCAATCAGCCCCAGCATTTT. The whole variable domain, remainder taken from reference TRBV7-2 and TRBJ1-5, is GAGVSQSPSNKVTEKGKDVELRCDPISGHTALYWYRQSLGQGLEFLIYFQGNSAPDKSGLPSDRFSAERTGGSVSTLTIQRTQQEDSAVYLCASSPQVWDSNQPQHFGDGTRLSIL.